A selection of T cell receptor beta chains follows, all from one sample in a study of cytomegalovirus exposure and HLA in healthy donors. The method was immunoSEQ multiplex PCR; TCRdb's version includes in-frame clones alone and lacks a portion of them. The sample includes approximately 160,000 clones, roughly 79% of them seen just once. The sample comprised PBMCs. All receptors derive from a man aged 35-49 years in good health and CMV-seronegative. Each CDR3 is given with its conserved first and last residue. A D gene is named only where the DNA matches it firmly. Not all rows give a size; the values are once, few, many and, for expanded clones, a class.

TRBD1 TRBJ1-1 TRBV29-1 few TGCAGCGTTGAAGATCGAGGACAGGGGGCTAACACTGAAGCTTTCTTT CSVEDRGQGANTEAFF
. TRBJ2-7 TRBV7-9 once TGTGCCAGCAGCGCAGGGAACTACGAGCAGTACTTC CASSAGNYEQYF
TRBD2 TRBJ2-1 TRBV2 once TGTGCCAGCAGTGTAAGGACTAGCGGGGTCAATGAGCAGTTCTTC CASSVRTSGVNEQFF
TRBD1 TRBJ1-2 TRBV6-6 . TGTGCCAGCAGTCCCTCTCGGACAGGGGGCAGCTATGGCTACACCTTC CASSPSRTGGSYGYTF
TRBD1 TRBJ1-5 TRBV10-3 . TGTGCCATCAGTGAAAGGACAGGGGGTCAGCCCCAGCATTTT CAISERTGGQPQHF
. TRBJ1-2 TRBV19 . TGTGCCAGTATACTCCGGGACTATGGCTACACCTTC CASILRDYGYTF
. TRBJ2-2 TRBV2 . TGTGCCAGCAGTGAAGTTCCTACTGGGGAGCTGTTTTTT CASSEVPTGELFF
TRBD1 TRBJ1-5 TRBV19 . TGTGCCAGTAGTAGACAGGGACTCAATCAGCCCCGGCATTTT CASSRQGLNQPRHF
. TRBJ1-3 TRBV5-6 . TGTGCCAGCAGCTATGACAGAATCTCTGGAAACACCATATATTTT CASSYDRISGNTIYF
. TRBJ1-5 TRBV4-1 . TGCGCCAGCAGCCAAGAGTTACGGTCCTATAGCAATCAGCCCCAGCATTTT CASSQELRSYSNQPQHF
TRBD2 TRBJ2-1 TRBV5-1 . TGCACCAGCAGCTCGCCCCAGGGGGGACTAGCGGATTACTCCTACAATGAGCAGTTCTTC CTSSSPQGGLADYSYNEQFF
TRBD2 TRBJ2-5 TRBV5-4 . TGTGCCAGCAGCCTTAGCGGGAGAATTGGGGAGACCCAGTACTTC CASSLSGRIGETQYF
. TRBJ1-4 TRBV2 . TGTGCCAGCGACTTTCAGGGGACAACTAATGAAAAACTGTTTTTT CASDFQGTTNEKLFF
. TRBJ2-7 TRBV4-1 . TGCGCCAGCAGCCAAGCCCTGAACTCGGAGCAGTACTTC CASSQALNSEQYF
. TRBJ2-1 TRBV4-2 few TGTGCCAGCAGCCAAGGGCAGTACAATGAGCAGTTCTTC CASSQGQYNEQFF
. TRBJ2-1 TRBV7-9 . TGTGCCAGCAGCCCTTTTAGGGGGAGTTCCTACAATGAGCAGTTCTTC CASSPFRGSSYNEQFF
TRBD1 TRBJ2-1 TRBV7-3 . TGTGCCAGCAGCTCCAGACAGGGGGGAGGCAATGAGCAGTTCTTC CASSSRQGGGNEQFF
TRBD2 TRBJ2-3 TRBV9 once TGTGCCAGCAGCGAGGGGACTAGCGGGAATGCAGATACGCAGTATTTT CASSEGTSGNADTQYF
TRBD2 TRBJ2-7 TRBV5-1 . TGCGCCAGTGCCGGGACTAGGAATTCCGAGCAGTACTTC CASAGTRNSEQYF
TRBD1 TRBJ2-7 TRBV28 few TGTGCCAGCAGCTCGAGACAGGGTGGAACCTACGAGCAGTACTTC CASSSRQGGTYEQYF
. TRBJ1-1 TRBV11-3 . TGTGCCAGCAGCTTAGGGAACAGGGTGGAAGCTTTCTTT CASSLGNRVEAFF
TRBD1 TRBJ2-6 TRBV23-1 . TGCGCCAGCAGTCGCATCCGGGACAGAGCCGGGGCCAACGTCCTGACTTTC CASSRIRDRAGANVLTF
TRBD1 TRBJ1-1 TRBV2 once TGTGCCAGCAGTCCCCGGGACAGGAACACTGAAGCTTTCTTT CASSPRDRNTEAFF
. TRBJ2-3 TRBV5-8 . TGTGCCAGCAACCGGCCGACAGAATACCTCACAGATACGCAGTATTTT CASNRPTEYLTDTQYF
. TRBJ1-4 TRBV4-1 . TGCGCCAGCAGCCAAGAGGGGACAACGATGAGAAAACTGTTTTTT CASSQEGTTMRKLFF
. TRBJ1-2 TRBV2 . TGTGCCAACAGTGCGGAGGGCCCCTATGGCTACACCTTC CANSAEGPYGYTF
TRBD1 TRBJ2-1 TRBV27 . TGTGCCAGCAGGAGGATGCCGGGACAGGCCTACAATGAGCAGTTCTTC CASRRMPGQAYNEQFF
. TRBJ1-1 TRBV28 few TGTGCCAGCAGAGTCCCAGGATGGAACACTGAAGCTTTCTTT CASRVPGWNTEAFF
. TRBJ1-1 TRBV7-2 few TGTGCCAGCAGCCCGCAGGGGATGAACACTGAAGCTTTCTTT CASSPQGMNTEAFF
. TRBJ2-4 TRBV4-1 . TGCGCCAGCAGCCCAGTAGGACGGGGTACCAAAAACATTCAGTACTTC CASSPVGRGTKNIQYF
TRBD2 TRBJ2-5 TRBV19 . TGTGCCAGTAGTGTCGGACTAGGTGGAGAGACCCAGTACTTC CASSVGLGGETQYF